The present TCR beta chain was sequenced within a study of T cell responses to AZD1222 COVID-19 vaccine. Study in general: Timing groups of about 4 and about 12 weeks for second doses were pooled. Findings and caveats of the study: Repertoire samples came only from after the peak T cell response. Spike-specific TCR breadth and depth went up after people got two AZD1222 doses. Nearly half of the spike-specific TCRs reportedly recognize variant regions that carry no mutations.

Regarding this clone: Its antigen is still unknown.

CDR3 length: 13 residues. V dropped 6 bases and J dropped 0; count of bases not matched to a gene: 2. Germline lookup yields CDR1 SGHNT and CDR2 YENEEA. Here immunoSEQ multiplex PCR was the method, and the copy in TCRdb shows in-frame clones only, minus some. The sample shows approximately 100,000 clones, roughly 89% of them seen only once. V is TRBV11-3 and J is TRBJ2-7; 7 nucleotides match TRBD2. The material sequenced was peripheral blood, taken on day 0 of AZD1222 vaccination. This TCR came from an adult in good health. CDR3 in amino acids: CASSRGGSYEQYF. In DNA form, the CDR3 reads TGTGCCAGCAGTCGCGGGGGCTCCTACGAGCAGTACTTC.